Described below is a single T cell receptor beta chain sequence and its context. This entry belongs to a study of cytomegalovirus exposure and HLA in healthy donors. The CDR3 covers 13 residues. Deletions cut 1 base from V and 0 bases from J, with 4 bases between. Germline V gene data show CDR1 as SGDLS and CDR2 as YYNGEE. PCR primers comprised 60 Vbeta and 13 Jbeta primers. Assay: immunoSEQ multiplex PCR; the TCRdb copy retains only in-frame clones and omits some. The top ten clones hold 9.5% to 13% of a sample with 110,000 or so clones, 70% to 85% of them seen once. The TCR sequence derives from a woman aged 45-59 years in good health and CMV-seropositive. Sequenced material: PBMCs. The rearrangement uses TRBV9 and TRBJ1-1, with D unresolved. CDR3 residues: CASSVSMNTEAFF. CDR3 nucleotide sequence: TGTGCCAGCAGCGTAAGCATGAACACTGAAGCTTTCTTT.